This note documents a single T cell receptor (beta chain) sequence. Its antigen is currently unknown. The sample is drawn from a study of identical twins. Carrying unique molecular identifiers, the cDNA also gained a universal primer site through template switching. TCRdb ran MiXCR on the 5' RACE reads and lists one entry per CDR3 protein. The sample carries some 200,000 distinct CDR3 sequences, approximately 8.3% recorded once. General study points: Abundant beta clonotypes from cord blood bore fewer insertions; memory repertoires lacked this pattern. Cross-sectional statistical analysis, not tracking of the same donors, underpinned the conclusions.

These same data were also listed under a study on yellow fever vaccine responses in identical twins.

The TCR was taken from a woman between 18 and 29 years old in good health. Material: memory (CD45RO+) T cells sorted from blood.

CDR3 sequence (DNA): TGTGCCAGCAGCCAAGTCGGGACAGCCCAAGAGACCCAGTACTTC. Its protein is CASSQVGTAQETQYF. The V gene is TRBV4-2, the J gene TRBJ2-5, with 7 nucleotides matching TRBD1. CDR3 length equals 15 residues. Germline CDR1 and CDR2: LGHNA and YNFKEQ. The V and J ends lost 1 base and 1 base, in that order; junction bases with no gene match: 3.